In this sample, the clone carrying this T cell receptor (beta chain) turned up once. What it binds is unknown. These data are taken from a study of OX40 agonist ivuxolimab in advanced cancers. The table came from immunoSEQ multiplex PCR; TCRdb's copy has only in-frame clones and leaves some out. The sample lists fewer than 65,000 clones, roughly nine tenths seen once, with over 15% in the top ten. Study findings and constraints: The specificity for antigen of the expanded peripheral T cells was not determined.

Germline V gives CDR1 LNHDA, CDR2 SQIVND (reference sequence). CDR3 length: 13 amino acids. With V trimmed by 5 bases and J by 5 bases, 4 bases remained unmatched. This sequence was found in an adult with an advanced solid tumor such as melanoma, head and neck, liver or kidney cancer. V usage is TRBV19 and J usage is TRBJ2-5, with 8 bases fitting TRBD2. This specimen was CD4+ or CD8+ T cells sorted from blood, taken in a trial of the OX40 agonist ivuxolimab. The CDR3 region has the DNA TGTGCCAGTAGTCCGGGAGGGAGGGAGACCCAGTACTTC. Its protein is CASSPGGRETQYF.